The 15 T cell receptor beta chains presented below share a single source sample, sequenced in a study of OX40 agonist ivuxolimab in advanced cancers. Profiling relied on immunoSEQ multiplex PCR, and the TCRdb table lists in-frame clones only, not all of them. Of about 18,000 clones in the sample, about 84% were seen once. Sequenced material: CD4+ or CD8+ T cells sorted from blood, taken in a trial of the OX40 agonist ivuxolimab. These receptors were collected from an adult with an advanced solid tumor such as melanoma, head and neck, liver or kidney cancer.

Here the CDR3 DNA reads TGTGCCAGCAGCTCGGGACAGGGGTACAATGAGCAGTTCTTC. Translated: CASSSGQGYNEQFF. This sequence joins TRBV5-5 and TRBJ2-1; 10 nucleotides line up with TRBD1. The germline gives CDR1 SGHKS, CDR2 YYEKEE (reference sequence). The CDR3 is 14 residues long. With 3 bases clipped from V and 4 bases from J, the junction kept 1 base outside the gene matches.

The gene calls are TRBV19 and TRBJ1-2; D possibly corresponds to TRBD1 (6 bases). This CDR3 has 15 amino acids. V was pared by 7 bases and J by 1 base, with 16 bases between. Germline CDR1 is LNHDA and CDR2 is SQIVND (reference sequence). CDR3 nucleotides: TGTGCCAGTACTCGTGAGGAGGGGGTTAACTATGGCTACACCTTC. Translating it yields CASTREEGVNYGYTF. Variable domain in full (rest from reference TRBV19 and TRBJ1-2): DGGITQSPKYLFRKEGQNVTLSCEQNLNHDAMYWYRQDPGQGLRLIYYSQIVNDFQKGDIAEGYSVSREKKESFPLTVTSAQKNPTAFYLCASTREEGVNYGYTFGSGTRLTVV.

The rearrangement links TRBV5-4 to TRBJ2-5; 7 nucleotides match TRBD1. The CDR3 consists of 14 residues. Germline assignment: CDR1 SGHNT and CDR2 YYREEE (reference sequence). V lost 3 bases, J lost 3 bases, and 5 bases stayed unmatched. The CDR3 spells CASSSTGAEETQYF. The CDR3 DNA sequence: TGTGCCAGCAGCTCCACAGGGGCGGAAGAGACCCAGTACTTC.

The V call is TRBV9, the J call TRBJ2-3; TRBD2 is a possible D gene (5 bases). Germline-derived CDR1 and CDR2 are SGDLS and YYNGEE. The V end was cut by 0 bases, the J end by 9 bases, with 8 bases between. This CDR3 has 12 residues. This CDR3 reads CASSVGGETQYF. The CDR3, as DNA: TGTGCCAGCAGCGTAGGGGGAGAAACGCAGTATTTT. Using reference TRBV9 and TRBJ2-3 for the parts outside the CDR3, the full variable domain is DSGVTQTPKHLITATGQRVTLRCSPRSGDLSVYWYQQSLDQGLQFLIQYYNGEERAKGNILERFSAQQFPDLHSELNLSSLELGDSALYFCASSVGGETQYFGPGTRLTVL.

This clone was counted once. The chain uses TRBV19 and TRBJ2-1, with 14 bases lining up with TRBD2. After removal of 1 base from V and 7 bases from J, the junction contained 3 bases not matched to a gene. Per the germline V gene, CDR1 is LNHDA and CDR2 is SQIVND (reference sequence). The CDR3 loop spans 16 amino acids. CDR3 amino acids: CASSIGTSGRRNEQFF. CDR3 coding DNA: TGTGCCAGTAGTATAGGGACTAGCGGGAGGAGGAATGAGCAGTTCTTC.

For the CDR3, the DNA is TGTGCCTGGGGCCGATCGTGGAGTGGGTTAGGAGAAAAACTGTTTTTT. Its translation: CAWGRSWSGLGEKLFF. The genes are TRBV30 and TRBJ1-4; D not certain. Trimming took off 5 bases at V and 8 bases at J, with 24 bases between the two ends. This CDR3 comprises 16 residues. Germline loops: CDR1 GTSNPN, CDR2 SVGIG (reference sequence).

A few counts support this clone. CDR3 sequence (DNA): TGTGCCAGCAGTGACTCGGGGGACACCGGGGAGCTGTTTTTT. Encoded protein: CASSDSGDTGELFF. The chain carries TRBV6-4 and TRBJ2-2, with D tentatively TRBD1 or TRBD2 (5 bases each). The germline V gene has CDR1 MRHNA and CDR2 SNTAGT. The CDR3 totals 14 residues. Trimming left V 0 bases short and J 3 bases short, with 5 bases between.

The chain couples TRBV11-3 to TRBJ2-3, with 7 bases fitting TRBD1. The germline V gene has CDR1 SGHNT and CDR2 YENEEA. The J segment lost 2 bases and the V segment lost 5 bases, leaving 7 bases of the junction unmatched. The CDR3 contains 15 residues. The CDR3 here is CASSRRTGPTDTQYF. DNA for the CDR3: TGTGCCAGCAGCAGACGGACAGGCCCCACAGATACGCAGTATTTT.

This clone was observed a single time. V and J are TRBV19 and TRBJ1-5; maybe TRBD1 (6 bases). V lost 5 bases and J lost 2, with 10 bases in between. The CDR3 covers 14 residues. CDR1 and CDR2 from the germline V gene are LNHDA and SQIVND (reference sequence). CDR3 sequence reads: CASSQNRGNQPQHF. In nucleotides, the CDR3 is TGTGCCAGTAGTCAGAACAGGGGCAATCAGCCCCAGCATTTT.

The table lists this clone with a few counts. This chain connects TRBV6-1 to TRBJ2-7; D may be TRBD2 (6 bases). CDR1 and CDR2 (germline): MNHNS, SASEGT. V lost 1 base, J lost 5 bases, and 15 bases lay in between. This CDR3 spans 15 amino acids. In nucleotides, the CDR3 is TGTGCCAGCAGTGAAGGGAGAGGGAGGCTGCACGAGCAGTACTTC. Translating it yields CASSEGRGRLHEQYF.

This chain joins TRBV30 and TRBJ1-5; no reliable D call. V gave up 2 bases and J gave up 0 bases, with 8 bases separating them. The germline V gene has CDR1 GTSNPN and CDR2 SVGIG (reference sequence). This CDR3 comprises 14 residues. The DNA for the CDR3 is TGTGCCTGGAGTAATGCTTTTAGCAATCAGCCCCAGCATTTT. Its protein product is CAWSNAFSNQPQHF.

J is TRBJ2-7 and V is TRBV29-1, with D tentatively TRBD1 (6 bases). Trimming shortened V by 2 bases and J by 3 bases, and 11 bases separated the two germline ends. Germline CDR1 and CDR2: SQVTM and ANQGSEA. This CDR3 comprises 13 residues. The CDR3: CSVELIQGYEQYF. DNA for the CDR3: TGCAGCGTTGAACTTATACAGGGCTACGAGCAGTACTTC.

The chain couples TRBV9 to TRBJ2-7; D call uncertain. The CDR3 sequence is 15 residues long. CDR1 is SGDLS and CDR2 is YYNGEE in the germline V gene. V lost 0 bases to trimming and J lost 4 bases, with 14 bases between them. DNA of the CDR3: TGTGCCAGCAGCGTAGCCGCGATTAAGGGTTACGAGCAGTACTTC. As protein: CASSVAAIKGYEQYF.

The V call is TRBV7-2, the J call TRBJ2-7, with 8 bases that match TRBD1. The CDR3 length is 14 residues. CDR1 is SGHTA, CDR2 FQGNSA, per germline. V was pared by 2 bases and J by 2 bases, with 2 bases of the junction left unmatched. The CDR3 region is CASSLSGQAYEQYF. CDR3 bases: TGTGCCAGCAGCTTATCGGGACAGGCCTACGAGCAGTACTTC.

This chain uses TRBV6-6 with TRBJ2-3; possibly TRBD1 for D (6 bases). Between the trimmed V and J ends, which lost 5 bases and 5 bases, there was a span of 20 bases. The CDR3 spans 16 residues. The germline V gene encodes CDR1 MNHNY and CDR2 SVGAGI (reference sequence). The CDR3 loop is CASSINRANLGDTQYF. CDR3 nucleotides: TGTGCCAGCAGTATCAACAGGGCGAATTTGGGAGATACGCAGTATTTT.